This T cell receptor (beta chain) was sequenced for a study of T cells in Graves' hyperthyroidism and ophthalmopathy. From RNA transcripts, TCR beta CDR3 regions were amplified. The HTBI set primed first-round TCR CDR3 RT-PCR. TCRdb fed the multiplex PCR reads into MiXCR, producing one record per CDR3 protein. Here the sample spans about 290,000 distinct CDR3 sequences, about 15% being singletons. The V gene's germline CDR1 is LNHDA and CDR2 SQIVND (reference sequence). The CDR3 consists of 15 residues. The V and J ends lost 3 bases and 5 bases respectively, with 13 bases between them. The receptor comes from a woman aged 50 to 60 with Graves' hyperthyroidism that later progressed to Graves' ophthalmopathy. Material for sequencing was blood. The chain employs TRBV19 and TRBJ2-2; possible D gene TRBD2, 6 bases. The CDR3 DNA sequence: TGTGCCAGTAGTATTGCAGGAGGGGCGACCGGGGAGCTGTTTTTT. Translating gives CASSIAGGATGELFF.